The 23 T cell receptor beta chains below all came from one sample that was sequenced in a study of blood T cell repertoires in COVID-19. The repertoire was sequenced with immunoSEQ multiplex PCR; TCRdb's copy has only in-frame clones and lacks some. The table lists fewer than 250,000 clones, approximately 86% of them singletons. What was sequenced was peripheral blood. Source of these receptors: a woman aged 60-70 years with active or convalescent COVID-19.

This sequence joins TRBV5-1 and TRBJ2-1, with 9 positions matching TRBD1. The CDR3 totals 18 residues. V trimming: 5 bases; J trimming: 3 bases; junction bases outside the gene matches: 15. Germline V lookup: CDR1 SGHRS, CDR2 YFSETQ. Written as DNA, the CDR3 is TGCGCCAGCAGACATGGTAGTTGGACAGGGGATTTCTACAATGAGCAGTTCTTC. Protein sequence: CASRHGSWTGDFYNEQFF.

This chain joins TRBV7-2 and TRBJ1-4, with D maybe TRBD1 (5 bases). Trimming took off 6 bases at V and 2 bases at J, with 10 bases between the two ends. Germline V CDR1 and CDR2: SGHTA, FQGNSA. The CDR3 covers 14 residues. The CDR3 nucleotides are TGTGCCAGCAGGGGGGGTATCACTAATGAAAAACTGTTTTTT. It codes for CASRGGITNEKLFF.

For this clone: Other DNA sequences in the same sample also yield this CDR3. J is TRBJ2-7 and V is TRBV3-1 (or the pseudogene TRBV3-2); 8 bases align to TRBD2. Germline V CDR1 and CDR2: LGHDT, YNNKEL (reference sequence). This CDR3 is built from 13 residues. With V trimmed by 6 bases and J by 1 base, 2 bases remained unmatched. The CDR3 DNA sequence: TGTGCCAGCAGAACTAGCGGATCCTACGAGCAGTACTTC. Its translation is CASRTSGSYEQYF.

The chain uses TRBV18 and TRBJ2-6; 7 bases line up with TRBD2. The V gene end was trimmed by 4 bases and the J gene end by 4 bases; junction bases not matched to a gene: 4. The CDR3 covers 15 residues. From germline, CDR1 is KGHSH and CDR2 LQKENI. The CDR3 spells CASSRGGDGANVLTF. DNA of the CDR3: TGTGCCAGCTCACGGGGAGGGGACGGGGCCAACGTCCTGACTTTC.

This chain links TRBV5-6 with TRBJ2-3, with D uncertain. Trimming left V 0 bases short and J 3 bases short, with 8 bases between. The CDR3 runs to 14 residues. Germline-derived CDR1 and CDR2 are SGHDT and YYEEEE. CDR3 DNA sequence: TGTGCCAGCAGCTTGGAATCGTTAACAGATACGCAGTATTTT. Amino acid sequence: CASSLESLTDTQYF.

The chain has TRBV29-1 and TRBJ2-7, with 8 bases fitting TRBD1. The germline gives CDR1 SQVTM, CDR2 ANQGSEA. The ends lost 3 bases at V and 1 base at J; junction bases unmatched: 8. CDR3 length equals 15 residues. CDR3 nucleotide sequence: TGCAGCGTTGAGAGGGACAGGAGAAAATCCTACGAGCAGTACGTC. Translating it yields CSVERDRRKSYEQYV.

The rearrangement links TRBV6-4 to TRBJ1-2, with D maybe TRBD1 (5 bases). This CDR3 contains 13 residues. The germline gives CDR1 MRHNA, CDR2 SNTAGT. The V gene lost 0 bases and the J gene lost 8 bases, with 10 bases spanning the gap. CDR3 sequence reads: CASSDSQGLGYTF. Here the CDR3 DNA reads TGTGCCAGCAGTGACTCCCAGGGTTTGGGCTACACCTTC.

This clone is a singleton in its sample. The chain joins TRBV18 to TRBJ1-2, with 7 nucleotides matching TRBD1. The CDR3 totals 14 residues. Per the germline V gene, CDR1 is KGHSH and CDR2 is LQKENI. J was trimmed by 8 bases and V by 4 bases; bases with no gene match: 10. The CDR3 region is CASSQSGQLGGYTF. The CDR3 DNA reads TGTGCCAGCTCACAATCGGGACAGCTGGGAGGCTACACCTTC.

The V call is TRBV5-6, the J call TRBJ1-5; D not resolved. V was shortened by 1 base and J by 6 bases, with 11 bases between the two germline ends. The CDR3 is made up of 14 amino acids. Germline CDR1 is SGHDT and CDR2 is YYEEEE. The CDR3 region is CASSLRGSGQPQHF. The CDR3 DNA reads as TGTGCCAGCAGCTTGAGAGGGTCGGGTCAGCCCCAGCATTTT.

This sequence joins TRBV28 and TRBJ1-1; D may be TRBD1 (5 bases). V lost 3 bases and J 1 base, leaving 9 bases between the germline ends. The CDR3 covers 14 residues. Germline CDR1 MDHEN, CDR2 SYDVKM. Here the CDR3 reads CASSFQQANTEAFF. CDR3 coding DNA: TGTGCCAGCAGTTTTCAACAGGCGAACACTGAAGCTTTCTTT.

This rearrangement joins TRBV5-1 to TRBJ2-5; D possibly corresponds to TRBD1 (6 bases). V gave up 2 bases and J gave up 1 base, with 9 bases separating them. Germline lookup yields CDR1 SGHRS and CDR2 YFSETQ. This CDR3 has 14 amino acids. The CDR3 reads CASSFQGPQETQYF. CDR3 in DNA: TGCGCCAGCAGCTTCCAGGGGCCCCAAGAGACCCAGTACTTC. Using reference TRBV5-1 and TRBJ2-5 for the parts outside the CDR3, the full variable domain is KAGVTQTPRYLIKTRGQQVTLSCSPISGHRSVSWYQQTPGQGLQFLFEYFSETQRNKGNFPGRFSGRQFSNSRSEMNVSTLELGDSALYLCASSFQGPQETQYFGPGTRLLVL.

The chain combines TRBV19 with TRBJ1-5; D gene ambiguous. Germline V gene data show CDR1 as LNHDA and CDR2 as SQIVND (reference sequence). Trimming removed 5 bases at V and 5 bases at J, with 10 bases between. The CDR3 runs 13 residues. The CDR3 nucleotides are TGTGCCAGTAGTGAGACGGGTTATCAGCCCCAGCATTTT. Protein: CASSETGYQPQHF.

The chain employs TRBV6-5 and TRBJ1-1; 8 bases align to TRBD1. The V and J ends lost 4 bases and 0 bases, in that order; junction bases with no gene match: 7. The CDR3 runs to 16 residues. Looked up from germline, CDR1 is MNHEY and CDR2 is SVGAGI. The CDR3 loop reads CASSSDRGSMNTEAFF. DNA for the CDR3: TGTGCCAGCAGTTCAGACAGGGGCAGCATGAACACTGAAGCTTTCTTT.

J is TRBJ2-7 and V is TRBV5-1, with 9 bases aligning to TRBD1. The CDR3 runs to 18 residues. Germline V gene lookup returns CDR1 SGHRS and CDR2 YFSETQ. V lost 0 bases and J lost 0; bases outside the gene matches: 10. This CDR3 reads CASSLGPTGGRDSYEQYF. In DNA, the CDR3 is TGCGCCAGCAGCTTGGGGCCCACAGGGGGCAGGGACTCCTACGAGCAGTACTTC.

The CDR3 DNA reads TGTGCTAGTGGTTTAGGACAGGGGGCACGCGAGCAGTACTTC. The encoded protein is CASGLGQGAREQYF. The rearrangement links TRBV12-5 to TRBJ2-7, with 11 bases matching TRBD1. Trimming removed 3 bases from V and 6 bases from J; junction bases left unmatched: 4. CDR1 and CDR2 (germline): LGHNT, FRNRAP. This CDR3 is built from 14 residues.

This clone was counted many times. This chain links TRBV5-6 with TRBJ2-2; D uncertain. The CDR3 sequence is 13 residues long. The V end lost 1 base, the J end lost 3 bases, and 4 bases lay between the germline ends. Germline V CDR1 and CDR2: SGHDT, YYEEEE. Here the CDR3 DNA reads TGTGCCAGCAGCTTGCCTCACACCGGGGAGCTGTTTTTT. It specifies CASSLPHTGELFF.

The chain couples TRBV4-1 to TRBJ1-6; 8 nucleotides match TRBD1. Germline CDR1 is MGHRA and CDR2 is YSYEKL. J lost 7 bases, V lost 4 bases, and 3 bases had no gene match. CDR3 size: 14 residues. The chain's CDR3 is CASSLGQGNSPLHF. The CDR3, as DNA: TGCGCCAGCAGCCTCGGACAGGGCAATTCACCCCTCCACTTT.

The chain carries TRBV30 and TRBJ2-1, with D perhaps matching TRBD2 (6 bases). Per the germline V gene, CDR1 is GTSNPN and CDR2 is SVGIG (reference sequence). The ends were cut back, 2 bases at V and 7 bases at J, with 18 bases in the middle. The CDR3 is 15 residues long. The CDR3 spells CAWSKDLRDLNEQFF. Here the CDR3 DNA reads TGTGCCTGGAGTAAGGATTTGCGGGATTTAAATGAGCAGTTCTTC.

The rearrangement joins TRBV7-6 to TRBJ2-5; D not certain. This CDR3 spans 13 amino acids. The V gene lost 5 bases and the J gene lost 2 bases, with 9 bases spanning the gap. In germline, CDR1 is SGHVS, CDR2 FNYEAQ. In nucleotides, the CDR3 is TGTGCCAGCAGCCTAGAATATCAAGAGACCCAGTACTTC. It encodes CASSLEYQETQYF.

The chain couples TRBV19 to TRBJ2-5; the match to TRBD2 covers 16 bases. Trimming took 5 bases from V and 5 from J; bases not matched to a gene: 8. This CDR3 comprises 17 residues. Germline V gives CDR1 LNHDA, CDR2 SQIVND (reference sequence). The CDR3 is CASSPGLAGGNRETQYF. The DNA for the CDR3 is TGTGCCAGTAGTCCGGGACTAGCGGGAGGGAATCGGGAGACCCAGTACTTC.

The chain is built from TRBV27 and TRBJ1-5, with TRBD1 matching over 8 bases. Unmatched junction bases numbered 7, after V lost 6 bases and J lost 3 bases. Germline V gives CDR1 MNHEY, CDR2 SMNVEV (reference sequence). This CDR3 has 15 residues. CDR3 loop: CASSLQGQANQPQHF. DNA for the CDR3: TGTGCCAGCAGCCTACAGGGACAGGCCAATCAGCCCCAGCATTTT.

The chain couples TRBV30 to TRBJ1-4; 8 bases are a match to TRBD1. This CDR3 comprises 13 residues. J lost 8 bases, V lost 3 bases, and 5 bases had no gene match. CDR1 GTSNPN and CDR2 SVGIG come from the germline V gene (reference sequence). This CDR3 is CAWSQGAGEKLFF. DNA for the CDR3: TGTGCCTGGAGCCAGGGGGCAGGGGAAAAACTGTTTTTT.

This chain joins TRBV11-3 and TRBJ2-7, with unresolved D. The CDR3 is made up of 14 amino acids. V gave up 1 base and J gave up 7 bases, with 14 bases separating them. The germline V gene has CDR1 SGHNT and CDR2 YENEEA. CDR3 region: CASSLGHSSDEQYF. CDR3 DNA: TGTGCCAGCAGCTTAGGACACTCCTCGGATGAGCAGTACTTC.